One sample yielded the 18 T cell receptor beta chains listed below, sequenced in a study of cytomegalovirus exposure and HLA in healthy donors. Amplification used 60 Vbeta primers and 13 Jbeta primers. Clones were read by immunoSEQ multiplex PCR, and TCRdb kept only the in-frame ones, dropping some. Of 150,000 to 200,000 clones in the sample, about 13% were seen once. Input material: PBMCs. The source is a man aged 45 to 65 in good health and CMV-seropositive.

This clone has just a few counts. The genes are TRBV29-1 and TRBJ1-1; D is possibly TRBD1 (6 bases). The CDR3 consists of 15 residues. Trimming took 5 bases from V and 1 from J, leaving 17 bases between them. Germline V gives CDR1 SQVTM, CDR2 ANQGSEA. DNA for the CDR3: TGCAGCGTTTACGTCCGGGACACACAGAACACTGAAGCTTTCTTT. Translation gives CSVYVRDTQNTEAFF.

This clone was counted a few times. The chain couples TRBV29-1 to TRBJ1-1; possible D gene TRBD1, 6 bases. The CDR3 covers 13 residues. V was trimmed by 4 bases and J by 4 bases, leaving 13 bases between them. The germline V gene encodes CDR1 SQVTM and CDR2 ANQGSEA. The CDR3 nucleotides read TGCAGCGTTGCCGTGGGGGCAAGCACTGAAGCTTTCTTT. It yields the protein CSVAVGASTEAFF.

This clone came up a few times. The DNA of the CDR3 is TGTGCCAGCAGCCGTTACTTAGCTAGTATGAACACTGAAGCTTTCTTT. It encodes CASSRYLASMNTEAFF. The gene calls are TRBV5-4 and TRBJ1-1; D gene uncertain. CDR1 is SGHNT, CDR2 YYREEE, per germline (reference sequence). Between the trimmed V and J ends, which lost 4 bases and 0 bases, there was a span of 16 bases. There are 16 residues in the CDR3.

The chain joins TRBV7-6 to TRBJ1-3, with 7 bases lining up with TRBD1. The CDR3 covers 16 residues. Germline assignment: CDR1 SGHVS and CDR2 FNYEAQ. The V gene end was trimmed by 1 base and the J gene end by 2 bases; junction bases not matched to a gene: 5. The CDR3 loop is CASSLDDRETGNTIYF. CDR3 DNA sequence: TGTGCCAGCAGCTTAGACGACAGGGAGACTGGAAACACCATATATTTT.

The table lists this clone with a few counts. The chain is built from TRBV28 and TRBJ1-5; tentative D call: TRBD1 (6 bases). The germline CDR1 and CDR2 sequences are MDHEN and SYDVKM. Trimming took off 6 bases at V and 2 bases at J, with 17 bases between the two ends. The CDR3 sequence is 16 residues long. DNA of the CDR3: TGTGCCAGCAGAAGGGGGGGGCTGCTGGGCAATCAGCCCCAGCATTTT. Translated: CASRRGGLLGNQPQHF.

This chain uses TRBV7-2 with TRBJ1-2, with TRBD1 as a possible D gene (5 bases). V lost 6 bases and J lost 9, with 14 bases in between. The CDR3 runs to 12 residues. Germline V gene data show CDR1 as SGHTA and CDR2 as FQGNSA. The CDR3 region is CASSYRFGSYTF. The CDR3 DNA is TGTGCCAGCAGTTACAGGTTTGGGAGCTACACCTTC.

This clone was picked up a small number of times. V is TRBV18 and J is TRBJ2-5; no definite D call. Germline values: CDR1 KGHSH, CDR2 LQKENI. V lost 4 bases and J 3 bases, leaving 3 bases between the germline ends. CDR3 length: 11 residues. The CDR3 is CASSLKETQYF. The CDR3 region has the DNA TGTGCCAGCTCACTCAAAGAGACCCAGTACTTC.

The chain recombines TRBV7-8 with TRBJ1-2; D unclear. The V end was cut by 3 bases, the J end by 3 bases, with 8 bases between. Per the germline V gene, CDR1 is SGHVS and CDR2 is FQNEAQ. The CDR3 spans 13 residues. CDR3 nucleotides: TGTGCCAGCAGCTTTTCACTGGACTATGGCTACACCTTC. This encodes CASSFSLDYGYTF.

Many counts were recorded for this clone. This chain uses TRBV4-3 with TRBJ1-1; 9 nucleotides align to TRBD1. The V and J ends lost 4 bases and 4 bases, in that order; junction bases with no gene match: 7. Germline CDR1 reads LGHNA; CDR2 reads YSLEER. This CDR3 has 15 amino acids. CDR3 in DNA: TGCGCCAGCAGCCGCTGGACAGGGGAGGCCACTGAAGCTTTCTTT. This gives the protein CASSRWTGEATEAFF.

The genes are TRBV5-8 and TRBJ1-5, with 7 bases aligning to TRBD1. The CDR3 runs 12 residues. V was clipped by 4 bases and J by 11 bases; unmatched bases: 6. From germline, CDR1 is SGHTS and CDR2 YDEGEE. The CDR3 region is CASSPTGEAQHF. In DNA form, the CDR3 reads TGTGCCAGCAGCCCAACAGGGGAAGCCCAGCATTTT.

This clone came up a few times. The CDR3 spells CASSLYRGAEGYTF. DNA for the CDR3: TGTGCCAGCAGCTTATATCGGGGGGCGGAAGGCTACACCTTC. The rearrangement joins TRBV7-8 to TRBJ1-2, with D tentatively TRBD1 (6 bases). This CDR3 has 14 amino acids. The ends were cut back, 2 bases at V and 8 bases at J, with 15 bases in the middle. Germline CDR1 reads SGHVS; CDR2 reads FQNEAQ.

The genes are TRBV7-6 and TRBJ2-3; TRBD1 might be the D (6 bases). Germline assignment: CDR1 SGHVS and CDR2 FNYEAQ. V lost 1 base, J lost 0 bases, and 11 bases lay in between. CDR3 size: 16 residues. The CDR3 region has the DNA TGTGCCAGCAGCTTAGGCAGGGGATCTAGCACAGATACGCAGTATTTT. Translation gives CASSLGRGSSTDTQYF.

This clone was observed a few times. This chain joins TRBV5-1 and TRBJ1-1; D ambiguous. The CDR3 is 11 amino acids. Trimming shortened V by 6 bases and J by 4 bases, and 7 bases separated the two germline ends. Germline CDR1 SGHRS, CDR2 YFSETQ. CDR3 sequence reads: CASNSPTEAFF. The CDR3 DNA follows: TGCGCCAGCAATAGCCCCACTGAAGCTTTCTTT.

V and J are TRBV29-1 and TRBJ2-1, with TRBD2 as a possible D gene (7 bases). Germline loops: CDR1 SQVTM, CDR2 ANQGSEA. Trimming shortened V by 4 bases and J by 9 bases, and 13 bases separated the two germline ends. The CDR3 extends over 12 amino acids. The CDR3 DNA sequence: TGCAGCGTTGGGAGGGGGGGCTCTGAGCAGTTCTTC. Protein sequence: CSVGRGGSEQFF.

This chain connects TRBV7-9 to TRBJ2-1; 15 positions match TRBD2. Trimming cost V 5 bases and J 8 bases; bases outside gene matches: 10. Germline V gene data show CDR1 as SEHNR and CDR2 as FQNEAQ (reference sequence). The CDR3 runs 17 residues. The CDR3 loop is CASSPVFGLAGGYEQFF. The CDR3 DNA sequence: TGTGCCAGCAGCCCAGTCTTCGGACTAGCGGGGGGGTATGAGCAGTTCTTC.

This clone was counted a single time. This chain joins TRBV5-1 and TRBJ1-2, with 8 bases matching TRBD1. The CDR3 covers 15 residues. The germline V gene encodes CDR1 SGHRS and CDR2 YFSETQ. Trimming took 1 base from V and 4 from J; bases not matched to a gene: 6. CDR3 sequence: CASSLLGQERYGYTF. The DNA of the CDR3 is TGCGCCAGCAGCTTGCTGGGACAGGAGCGCTATGGCTACACCTTC.

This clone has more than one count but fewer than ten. The CDR3 here is CATSRDRGQWQPQHF. CDR3 nucleotides: TGTGCCACCAGCAGAGACAGGGGGCAATGGCAGCCCCAGCATTTT. V and J are TRBV15 and TRBJ1-5, with TRBD1 matching over 8 bases. Germline CDR1 and CDR2: LNHNV and YYDKDF (reference sequence). The CDR3 consists of 15 residues. V was pared by 0 bases and J by 7 bases, with 5 bases of the junction left unmatched.

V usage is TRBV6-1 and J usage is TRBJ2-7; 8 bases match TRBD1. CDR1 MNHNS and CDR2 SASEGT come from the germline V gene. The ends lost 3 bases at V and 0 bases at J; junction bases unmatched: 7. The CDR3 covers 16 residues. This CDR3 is CASSDLGTGLSYEQYF. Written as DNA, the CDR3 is TGTGCCAGCAGTGATCTAGGGACAGGCCTCTCCTACGAGCAGTACTTC.